The 21 T cell receptor beta chains below all came from one sample that was sequenced in a study of cytomegalovirus exposure and HLA in healthy donors. With 60 Vbeta and 13 Jbeta primers, the PCR was carried out. Using immunoSEQ multiplex PCR, the repertoire was profiled, and TCRdb retains in-frame clones only, with some absent. The sample lists tens of thousands of clones; approximately 70% were seen once. Specimen: PBMCs. These receptors originate from a woman aged 45-65 years in good health and CMV-seronegative.

The rearrangement links TRBV7-2 to TRBJ2-5, with D hard to call. Deletions cut 3 bases from V and 2 bases from J, with 7 bases between. Germline-derived CDR1 and CDR2 are SGHTA and FQGNSA. This CDR3 contains 13 residues. Here the CDR3 DNA reads TGTGCCAGCAGCTTTGGCTCACAAGAGACCCAGTACTTC. Its protein is CASSFGSQETQYF.

In this sample, this clone turned up a few times. The chain couples TRBV20-1 to TRBJ2-7, with unresolved D. Trimming pared 2 bases from V and 7 bases from J, leaving 9 bases between. Per germline, CDR1 DFQATT and CDR2 SNEGSKA (reference sequence). This CDR3 comprises 11 residues. DNA for the CDR3: TGCAGTGCTAGAAATTATATTGAGCAGTACTTC. Its protein is CSARNYIEQYF.

This chain links TRBV27 with TRBJ1-2; no firm D call. The germline V gene encodes CDR1 MNHEY and CDR2 SMNVEV (reference sequence). Trimming stripped 5 bases from V and 4 bases from J, with 11 bases between. This CDR3 is 13 amino acids long. CDR3 coding DNA: TGTGCCAGCAGTCCCCAGGACTTCTATGGCTACACCTTC. The encoded protein is CASSPQDFYGYTF.

The chain joins TRBV5-4 to TRBJ2-7, with 10 bases fitting TRBD2. The germline CDR1 and CDR2 sequences are SGHNT and YYREEE (reference sequence). Trimming cost V 4 bases and J 2 bases; bases outside gene matches: 6. This CDR3 is 15 amino acids long. The CDR3 here is CASSPSAGGPYEQYF. CDR3 nucleotide sequence: TGTGCCAGCAGCCCATCAGCGGGAGGGCCCTACGAGCAGTACTTC.

This clone was detected once. This chain joins TRBV9 and TRBJ2-3; D is possibly TRBD1 (5 bases). In germline, CDR1 is SGDLS, CDR2 YYNGEE. Deletions cut 2 bases from V and 2 bases from J, with 9 bases between. The length of the CDR3 is 14 residues. The chain's CDR3 is CASSVRQFTDTQYF. The CDR3 coding sequence is TGTGCCAGCAGCGTCAGACAGTTCACAGATACGCAGTATTTT.

The gene calls are TRBV6-5 and TRBJ1-1; D remains ambiguous. There are 11 residues in the CDR3. The V gene lost 6 bases and the J gene lost 1 base, with 3 bases spanning the gap. Germline CDR1 and CDR2: MNHEY and SVGAGI. The CDR3 DNA sequence: TGTGCCAGCAGCCGGAACACTGAAGCTTTCTTT. Translated: CASSRNTEAFF.

This sequence joins TRBV5-1 and TRBJ2-7, with D tentatively TRBD1 (5 bases). The germline V gene has CDR1 SGHRS and CDR2 YFSETQ. This CDR3 is 15 amino acids long. Trimming took off 0 bases at V and 1 base at J, with 11 bases between the two ends. The CDR3 DNA reads as TGCGCCAGCAGCTTGGAGGGGCTGCCTTCCTACGAGCAGTACTTC. Amino acid sequence: CASSLEGLPSYEQYF.

The J gene is TRBJ2-3, the V gene TRBV5-1, with TRBD1 as a possible D gene (5 bases). The V end was cut by 0 bases, the J end by 0 bases, with 11 bases between. Per germline, CDR1 SGHRS and CDR2 YFSETQ. The CDR3 has 16 residues. CDR3 sequence reads: CASSLGTQSSTDTQYF. In nucleotides, the CDR3 is TGCGCCAGCAGCTTGGGGACACAGTCTAGCACAGATACGCAGTATTTT.

The chain employs TRBV28 and TRBJ1-5; 7 bases agree with TRBD1. V lost 2 bases, J lost 8 bases, and 6 bases stayed unmatched. The CDR3 is made up of 14 amino acids. The germline V gene encodes CDR1 MDHEN and CDR2 SYDVKM. Here the CDR3 reads CASSLTGEVEPQHF. As DNA, the CDR3 is TGTGCCAGCAGTTTAACAGGGGAGGTCGAGCCCCAGCATTTT.

This chain joins TRBV2 and TRBJ1-5; a weak D match, TRBD1 (5 bases). V lost 8 bases and J 7 bases, leaving 12 bases between the germline ends. Per the germline V gene, CDR1 is SNHLY and CDR2 is FYNNEI. The CDR3 is 12 amino acids. For the CDR3, the DNA is TGTGCCAGCCTTGGGCAGGGACAGCCCCAGCATTTT. It specifies CASLGQGQPQHF.

J is TRBJ2-7 and V is TRBV6-1, with TRBD1 as a possible D gene (5 bases). The CDR3 is 15 amino acids. Germline V CDR1 and CDR2: MNHNS, SASEGT. Trimming pared 5 bases from V and 4 bases from J, leaving 18 bases between. CDR3 nucleotides: TGTGCCAGCAGTCCAGGCTGGGGCGATGAATACGAGCAGTACTTC. Encoded protein: CASSPGWGDEYEQYF.

The chain links TRBV5-1 to TRBJ2-2; D unresolved. This CDR3 contains 13 residues. Germline-derived CDR1 and CDR2 are SGHRS and YFSETQ. Trimming removed 4 bases from V and 0 bases from J, with 4 bases in between. The CDR3 reads CASSVANTGELFF. CDR3 coding DNA: TGCGCCAGCAGCGTCGCGAACACCGGGGAGCTGTTTTTT. The full variable domain, rest sourced from reference TRBV5-1 and TRBJ2-2, is KAGVTQTPRYLIKTRGQQVTLSCSPISGHRSVSWYQQTPGQGLQFLFEYFSETQRNKGNFPGRFSGRQFSNSRSEMNVSTLELGDSALYLCASSVANTGELFFGEGSRLTVL.

The rearrangement uses TRBV4-1 and TRBJ2-1; D possibly corresponds to TRBD2 (5 bases). Trimming shortened V by 6 bases and J by 9 bases, and 15 bases separated the two germline ends. The CDR3 covers 13 residues. The germline V gene has CDR1 MGHRA and CDR2 YSYEKL. The CDR3 loop reads CASSFNLALEQFF. CDR3 DNA sequence: TGCGCCAGCAGTTTTAACCTAGCACTTGAGCAGTTCTTC.

The gene calls are TRBV11-2 and TRBJ1-5; 8 bases line up with TRBD1. The V segment lost 3 bases and the J segment 3 bases; nucleotides outside the gene matches: 4. The CDR3 spans 15 residues. Germline V gene data show CDR1 as SGHAT and CDR2 as FQNNGV. CDR3 sequence: CASSLNRGDNQPQHF. DNA of the CDR3: TGTGCCAGCAGCTTGAACAGGGGGGACAATCAGCCCCAGCATTTT.

This sequence joins TRBV29-1 and TRBJ2-1; 11 bases map to TRBD1. Germline V gene sequence: CDR1 SQVTM, CDR2 ANQGSEA. This CDR3 is 12 amino acids long. CDR3 coding DNA: TGCACCGGACAGGGGGCTAGCAATGAGCAGTTCTTC. The encoded protein is CTGQGASNEQFF.

V usage is TRBV2 and J usage is TRBJ2-5, with TRBD1 matching 8 bases. The CDR3 loop spans 16 amino acids. The germline V gene encodes CDR1 SNHLY and CDR2 FYNNEI. Trimming cost V 4 bases and J 2 bases; bases outside gene matches: 9. This CDR3 reads CASSAGQGLRQETQYF. CDR3 sequence (DNA): TGTGCCAGCAGTGCTGGACAGGGACTTCGTCAAGAGACCCAGTACTTC. Looking up the rest from reference TRBV2 and TRBJ2-5 gives the full variable domain: EPEVTQTPSHQVTQMGQEVILRCVPISNHLYFYWYRQILGQKVEFLVSFYNNEISEKSEIFDDQFSVERPDGSNFTLKIRSTKLEDSAMYFCASSAGQGLRQETQYFGPGTRLLVL.

This chain's CDR3 is CASSPRTGSMQFF. The CDR3 region has the DNA TGTGCCAGCAGTCCAAGGACAGGGTCCATGCAGTTCTTC. The rearrangement links TRBV6-5 to TRBJ2-1; TRBD1 matches at 8 bases. Germline V gene lookup returns CDR1 MNHEY and CDR2 SVGAGI. The CDR3 runs to 13 residues. J was trimmed by 12 bases and V by 5 bases; bases with no gene match: 9.

CDR3 region: CASSLDPSGSKDEQFF. In nucleotides, the CDR3 is TGCGCCAGCAGCCTTGATCCTAGCGGGAGCAAGGATGAGCAGTTCTTC. The chain links TRBV4-1 to TRBJ2-1, with TRBD2 matching over 10 bases. The CDR3 sequence is 16 residues long. The germline gives CDR1 MGHRA, CDR2 YSYEKL. The J segment lost 8 bases and the V segment lost 4 bases, leaving 11 bases of the junction unmatched.

CDR3 nucleotides: TGTGCCAGCAGTGGCGAGGGAGGTAGAGAAGCTTTCTTT. Amino acid sequence: CASSGEGGREAFF. The chain uses TRBV6-1 and TRBJ1-1; D is unresolved. Germline loops: CDR1 MNHNS, CDR2 SASEGT. The CDR3 is 13 amino acids. Trimming stripped 4 bases from V and 8 bases from J, with 14 bases between.

Details on this clone: Distinct nucleotide sequences in the sample also encode this CDR3. The chain has TRBV9 and TRBJ2-2; 7 bases map to TRBD2. Looked up from germline, CDR1 is SGDLS and CDR2 is YYNGEE. With 0 bases clipped from V and 3 bases from J, the junction kept 2 bases outside the gene matches. This CDR3 has 15 amino acids. CDR3 sequence (DNA): TGTGCCAGCAGCGTAGCTGGGGGGGACACCGGGGAGCTGTTTTTT. It codes for CASSVAGGDTGELFF.

This clone came up a few times. The chain has TRBV28 and TRBJ1-5; D call uncertain. Germline V gene sequence: CDR1 MDHEN, CDR2 SYDVKM. The CDR3 runs 12 residues. V was pared by 3 bases and J by 4 bases, with 4 bases between. The CDR3 bases are TGTGCCAGCAGTTTGAGGAATCAGCCCCAGCATTTT. This sequence encodes CASSLRNQPQHF. The full variable domain, with the rest looked up from reference TRBV28 and TRBJ1-5, is DVKVTQSSRYLVKRTGEKVFLECVQDMDHENMFWYRQDPGLGLRLIYFSYDVKMKEKGDIPEGYSVSREKKERFSLILESASTNQTSMYLCASSLRNQPQHFGDGTRLSIL.